One sample yielded the 6 T cell receptor beta chains listed below, sequenced in a study of T cells of healthy individuals. TCRdb fed the 5' RACE reads into MiXCR, producing one record per CDR3 protein. Of around 98,000 distinct CDR3 sequences in the sample, around 17% are singletons; the top ten hold more than 5.5%. These receptors originate from a human donor in good health.

This clonotype was detected only a few times. The J gene is TRBJ1-2, the V gene TRBV10-3; a possible D gene is TRBD1 (5 bases). V was pared by 3 bases and J by 6 bases, with 11 bases between. CDR3 length: 13 residues. Germline V gene data show CDR1 as ENHRY and CDR2 as SYGVKD. The CDR3 DNA is TGTGCCATCAGTGAAGGGGCCTCCGATGGCTACACCTTC. Translation gives CAISEGASDGYTF.

A few counts support this clonotype. The rearrangement links TRBV11-2 to TRBJ2-7; a weak D match, TRBD1 (5 bases). Germline V gene data show CDR1 as SGHAT and CDR2 as FQNNGV. Trimming left V 1 base short and J 3 bases short, with 22 bases between. The CDR3 runs 18 residues. Here the CDR3 reads CASSLATRLGDQLYEQYF. The CDR3 bases are TGTGCCAGCAGCTTAGCGACCAGGCTAGGGGATCAGCTCTACGAGCAGTACTTC.

Written as DNA, the CDR3 is TGTGCCACAGGGTTCACTACCCAGAATTGGTCACCCCTCCACTTT. Translated, it gives CATGFTTQNWSPLHF. V gene TRBV6-5 combines with J gene TRBJ1-6; tentatively, D is TRBD1 (5 bases). Germline values: CDR1 MNHEY, CDR2 SVGAGI. The CDR3 contains 15 residues. Trimming shortened V by 10 bases and J by 10 bases, and 23 bases separated the two germline ends.

This chain connects TRBV5-1 to TRBJ1-1, with D perhaps TRBD1 (5 bases). This CDR3 contains 14 residues. Germline values: CDR1 SGHRS, CDR2 YFSETQ. V was cut by 0 bases and J by 6 bases, with 12 bases left in between. The CDR3 is CASSLAVRGAEAFF. CDR3 DNA sequence: TGCGCCAGCAGCTTGGCCGTAAGGGGAGCTGAAGCTTTCTTT.

The V call is TRBV6-2 or TRBV6-3, the J call TRBJ1-1; D unresolved. The CDR3 runs 11 residues. Germline-derived CDR1 and CDR2 are MNHEY and SVGEGT. Trimming pared 10 bases from V and 7 bases from J, leaving 13 bases between. The CDR3 sequence: CATQRGYEAFF. CDR3 nucleotide sequence: TGTGCCACCCAGCGGGGTTATGAAGCTTTCTTT.

This chain joins TRBV6-2 or TRBV6-3 and TRBJ2-5; 7 bases are shared with TRBD1. This CDR3 comprises 13 residues. Trimming took 6 bases from V and 5 from J; bases not matched to a gene: 6. Per germline, CDR1 MNHEY and CDR2 SVGEGT. CDR3 residues: CASSKTGLETQYF. The CDR3 nucleotides read TGTGCCAGCAGCAAGACAGGGCTGGAGACCCAGTACTTC.